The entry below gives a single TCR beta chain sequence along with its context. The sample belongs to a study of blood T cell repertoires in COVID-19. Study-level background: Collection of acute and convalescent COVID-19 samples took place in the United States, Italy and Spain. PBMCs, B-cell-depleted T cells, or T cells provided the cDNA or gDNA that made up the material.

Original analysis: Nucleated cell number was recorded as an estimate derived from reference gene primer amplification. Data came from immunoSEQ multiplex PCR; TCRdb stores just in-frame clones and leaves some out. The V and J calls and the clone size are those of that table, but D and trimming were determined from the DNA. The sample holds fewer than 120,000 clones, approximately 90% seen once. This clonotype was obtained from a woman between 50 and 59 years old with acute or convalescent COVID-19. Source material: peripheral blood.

The CDR3 reads CASSPGQGLSGANVLTF. The CDR3 DNA follows: TGCGCCAGCAGCCCCGGACAGGGCCTCTCTGGGGCCAACGTCCTGACTTTC. This chain uses TRBV5-1 with TRBJ2-6, with TRBD1 matching over 8 bases. V lost 4 bases, J lost 0 bases, and 6 bases stayed unmatched. Per germline, CDR1 SGHRS and CDR2 YFSETQ. CDR3 size: 17 residues.